This TCR beta chain was sequenced for a study of blood T cell repertoires in COVID-19. Study in general: Sites in the United States, Italy and Spain provided acute and convalescent COVID-19 samples. T cells, B-cell-depleted T cells, or PBMCs supplied cDNA or gDNA.

Sequencing used immunoSEQ multiplex PCR; TCRdb keeps in-frame clones, though not all of them. The sample lists 250,000 or so clones; approximately 88% were seen once. Deletions cut 3 bases from V and 3 bases from J, with 8 bases between. CDR3 length: 13 amino acids. Germline V gene lookup returns CDR1 LNHDA and CDR2 SQIVND (reference sequence). The study assigned cohorts using participant-reported clinical history. A COVID-19 case was met by exposed participants within 2 weeks before study entry. This receptor was obtained from a woman under 40 who had been exposed to COVID-19. Sample: PBMCs or T cells enriched from blood (not recorded which). The chain has TRBV19 and TRBJ1-1; a possible D gene is TRBD1 (5 bases). CDR3 loop: CASSIRGDTEAFF. The CDR3 coding sequence is TGTGCCAGTAGTATCCGGGGGGACACTGAAGCTTTCTTT.